Described below is a single T cell receptor beta chain sequence and its context. The data were taken from a study of OX40 agonist ivuxolimab in advanced cancers. Repertoires were generated with immunoSEQ multiplex PCR, while TCRdb's copy carries only in-frame clones and drops some. The sample records over 80,000 clones, about 89% being singletons. CDR1 and CDR2 from the germline V gene are SEHNR and FQNEAQ (reference sequence). V lost 8 bases to trimming and J lost 5 bases; unmatched junction nucleotides: 11. The length of the CDR3 is 15 residues. The J gene is TRBJ2-5, the V gene TRBV7-9; TRBD1 aligns across 10 bases. The receptor was isolated from an adult with an advanced solid tumor such as melanoma, head and neck, liver or kidney cancer. This specimen consisted of CD4+ or CD8+ T cells sorted from blood, obtained in a trial of the OX40 agonist ivuxolimab. CDR3 bases: TGTGCCAGCGCTTCCCGGGACAGGGGAAGGGAGACCCAGTACTTC. The encoded protein is CASASRDRGRETQYF.